The sequence of this T cell receptor (beta chain) was determined in a study of T cells in Graves' hyperthyroidism and ophthalmopathy. Regarding the study as a whole: Classification by a 13 V-J model distinguished ophthalmopathy from stable hyperthyroidism.

Patients were excluded because of uncontrolled infection, other autoimmune disease, pregnancy or lactation. RNA transcripts provided the source from which TCR beta CDR3 regions were amplified. The TCR CDR3 was amplified in a first-round RT-PCR using the HTBI primer set. One entry per CDR3 protein results from TCRdb running MiXCR on the multiplex PCR reads. The table has around 440,000 distinct CDR3 sequences, about a sixth seen once. At least ten counts were recorded for this clonotype. The antigen remains undetermined. Trimming removed 7 bases at V and 6 bases at J, with 10 bases between. The V gene's germline CDR1 is ENHRY and CDR2 SYGVKD. There are 12 residues in the CDR3.

This chain uses TRBV10-3 with TRBJ2-1; D possibly corresponds to TRBD2 (5 bases). The sample taken for sequencing was blood. This receptor was identified in a woman between 18 and 30 years old with Graves' hyperthyroidism. Here the CDR3 DNA reads TGTGCCATCAAAGCAAGCGGCAATGAGCAGTTCTTC. It encodes CAIKASGNEQFF.